This T cell receptor beta chain comes out of a study of shared clonotypes between healthy human individuals. The germline CDR1 and CDR2 sequences are MNHEY and SVGAGI. The length of the CDR3 is 14 residues. V was clipped by 2 bases and J by 7 bases, with 14 bases between them. Libraries were prepared by immunoSEQ multiplex PCR; TCRdb keeps only in-frame clonotypes and omits some of them. The repertoire holds around 2.5 million clones, with over 85% as singletons. This clone was seen just once. The chain has TRBV6-5 and TRBJ1-2, with a possible D match to TRBD1 (5 bases). This TCR was recovered from a young man in good health. Some clones in this sample may be carry-over from other donors' samples. The material sequenced was naive CD4+ T cells from PBMCs. Stated subset: CD45RA+ positively selected. CDR3 bases: TGTGCCAGCAGTTACGGGGCCGACCGGGGTGGCTACACCTTC. Encoded protein: CASSYGADRGGYTF.